A single sample is the source of the 14 T cell receptor beta chains below, sequenced in a study of control samples from healthy donors and cancer patients. TCRdb's copy holds only in-frame clones and misses some; the assay was immunoSEQ multiplex PCR. The sample consists of 95,000 to 150,000 clones, about 88% of them appearing once. Sequenced: blood. These receptors all come from a man aged 18 to 30 in good health.

This clone was found a few times. The CDR3 region is CASSNQVGSFALNTEAFF. For the CDR3, the DNA is TGTGCCAGCAGTAACCAGGTAGGGTCTTTTGCCCTGAACACTGAAGCTTTCTTT. The chain joins TRBV28 to TRBJ1-1, with D unclear. This CDR3 contains 18 residues. The ends were cut back, 5 bases at V and 0 bases at J, with 22 bases in the middle. Germline CDR1 is MDHEN and CDR2 is SYDVKM.

The DNA for the CDR3 is TGTGCCACCAGTGATTTGCAAAGTTGGCTCCTCAATGAGCAGTTCTTC. This encodes CATSDLQSWLLNEQFF. V usage is TRBV24-1 and J usage is TRBJ2-1; D gene uncertain. The CDR3 covers 16 residues. Trimming cost V 0 bases and J 6 bases, with 14 bases left between them. Germline values: CDR1 KGHDR, CDR2 SFDVKD.

The chain joins TRBV11-2 to TRBJ2-5; TRBD2 might be the D (5 bases). V lost 1 base and J 5 bases, leaving 14 bases between the germline ends. Germline lookup yields CDR1 SGHAT and CDR2 FQNNGV. This CDR3 contains 15 residues. As DNA, the CDR3 is TGTGCCAGCAGCTTAGGTCAGCGGACGCAGGAGACCCAGTACTTC. Translating it yields CASSLGQRTQETQYF.

This chain joins TRBV7-3 and TRBJ2-1; a weak D match, TRBD2 (5 bases). V lost 5 bases and J 8 bases, leaving 19 bases between the germline ends. Germline V gene sequence: CDR1 SGHTA, CDR2 FQGTGA. The CDR3 length is 15 residues. The CDR3 here is CASSHPAAKSYEQFF. The CDR3 region has the DNA TGTGCCAGCAGCCACCCAGCGGCAAAATCCTATGAGCAGTTCTTC.

The gene calls are TRBV27 and TRBJ2-1, with 9 bases aligning to TRBD2. Looked up from germline, CDR1 is MNHEY and CDR2 is SMNVEV (reference sequence). There are 15 residues in the CDR3. V lost 2 bases to trimming and J lost 8 bases; unmatched junction nucleotides: 7. Here the CDR3 reads CASSLSGRSYDEQFF. CDR3 coding DNA: TGTGCCAGCAGTTTAAGCGGGAGGTCGTACGATGAGCAGTTCTTC.

The CDR3 nucleotides read TGTGCCTGGGCCGTAGGGGATGAGCAGTTCTTC. This sequence encodes CAWAVGDEQFF. V is TRBV30 and J is TRBJ2-1; perhaps TRBD1 as D (5 bases). Germline V gives CDR1 GTSNPN, CDR2 SVGIG (reference sequence). With 5 bases removed from V and 8 bases from J, the gap between germline ends came to 10 bases. The CDR3 extends over 11 amino acids.

The sample holds a few counts of this clone. The chain uses TRBV6-2 or TRBV6-3 and TRBJ2-7, with 9 bases fitting TRBD1. Looked up from germline, CDR1 is MNHEY and CDR2 is SVGEGT. The CDR3 is 15 amino acids. The J segment lost 6 bases and the V segment lost 5 bases, leaving 11 bases of the junction unmatched. CDR3 loop: CASSPRDRAWSEQYF. The DNA for the CDR3 is TGTGCCAGCAGTCCCCGGGACAGGGCATGGTCCGAGCAGTACTTC.

This clone appeared a single time. V is TRBV4-1 and J is TRBJ1-3; 8 nucleotides align to TRBD1. The V and J ends lost 1 base and 3 bases, in that order; junction bases with no gene match: 2. This CDR3 has 15 amino acids. The V gene's germline CDR1 is MGHRA and CDR2 YSYEKL. Here the CDR3 DNA reads TGCGCCAGCAGCCAAGTACAGGGGGATGGAAACACCATATATTTT. Residues: CASSQVQGDGNTIYF.

V usage is TRBV28 and J usage is TRBJ1-5; no reliable D call. The CDR3 consists of 14 residues. The germline V gene has CDR1 MDHEN and CDR2 SYDVKM. The V end lost 8 bases, the J end lost 4 bases, and 15 bases lay between the germline ends. The DNA for the CDR3 is TGTGCCAGCGGAGAACGGGTGGGGAATCAGCCCCAGCATTTT. Its translation: CASGERVGNQPQHF.

This sequence joins TRBV7-8 and TRBJ1-4; D is unresolved. This CDR3 spans 14 amino acids. CDR1 and CDR2 (germline): SGHVS, FQNEAQ. V was clipped by 6 bases and J by 4 bases, with 12 bases between them. The CDR3 DNA sequence: TGTGCCAGCAGGCCCCGGGTGAATAATGAAAAACTGTTTTTT. This gives the protein CASRPRVNNEKLFF.

The chain uses TRBV9 and TRBJ2-3; D remains ambiguous. The CDR3 loop spans 12 amino acids. Trimming removed 1 base at V and 11 bases at J, with 11 bases between. Germline V gene lookup returns CDR1 SGDLS and CDR2 YYNGEE. The CDR3 DNA is TGTGCCAGCAGCGTACCCTCACCTGGGCAGTATTTT. It codes for CASSVPSPGQYF. Full variable domain (rest looked up from reference TRBV9 and TRBJ2-3): DSGVTQTPKHLITATGQRVTLRCSPRSGDLSVYWYQQSLDQGLQFLIQYYNGEERAKGNILERFSAQQFPDLHSELNLSSLELGDSALYFCASSVPSPGQYFGPGTRLTVL.

In this sample, this clone turned up once. The rearrangement joins TRBV2 to TRBJ2-7; D remains ambiguous. The CDR3 runs to 11 residues. The germline gives CDR1 SNHLY, CDR2 FYNNEI. V was trimmed by 8 bases and J by 3 bases, leaving 8 bases between them. The CDR3 region is CASFQRYEQYF. CDR3 sequence (DNA): TGTGCCAGCTTCCAGCGCTACGAGCAGTACTTC.

The V gene is TRBV19, the J gene TRBJ1-4, with D possibly TRBD1 on 5 matching bases. V shed 2 bases and J shed 8 bases, with 21 bases lying between them. The CDR3 consists of 17 residues. Germline CDR1 reads LNHDA; CDR2 reads SQIVND (reference sequence). The CDR3 loop is CASSIPRGRDRQEKLFF. The CDR3 region has the DNA TGTGCCAGTAGTATACCTAGGGGCAGGGATCGGCAAGAAAAACTGTTTTTT.

V usage is TRBV27 and J usage is TRBJ2-1; 7 nucleotides match TRBD2. The CDR3 is made up of 14 amino acids. The germline CDR1 and CDR2 sequences are MNHEY and SMNVEV (reference sequence). Losses at the gene ends were 3 bases for V and 4 bases for J; bases not matched to a gene: 3. The CDR3: CASSFSGPYNEQFF. As DNA, the CDR3 is TGTGCCAGCAGTTTTAGCGGGCCTTACAATGAGCAGTTCTTC.